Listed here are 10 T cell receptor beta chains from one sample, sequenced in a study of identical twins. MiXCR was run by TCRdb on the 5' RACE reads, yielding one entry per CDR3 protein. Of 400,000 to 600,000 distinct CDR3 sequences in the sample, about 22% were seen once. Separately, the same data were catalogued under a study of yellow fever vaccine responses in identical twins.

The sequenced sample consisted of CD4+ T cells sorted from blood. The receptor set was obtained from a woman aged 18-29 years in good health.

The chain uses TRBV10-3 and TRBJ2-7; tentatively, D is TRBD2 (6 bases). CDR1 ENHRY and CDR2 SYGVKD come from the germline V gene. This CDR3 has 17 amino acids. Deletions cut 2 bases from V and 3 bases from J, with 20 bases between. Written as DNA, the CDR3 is TGTGCCATCAGTGAGAGACTTCCGGGAGACCCCTTCTACGAGCAGTACGTC. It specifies CAISERLPGDPFYEQYV.

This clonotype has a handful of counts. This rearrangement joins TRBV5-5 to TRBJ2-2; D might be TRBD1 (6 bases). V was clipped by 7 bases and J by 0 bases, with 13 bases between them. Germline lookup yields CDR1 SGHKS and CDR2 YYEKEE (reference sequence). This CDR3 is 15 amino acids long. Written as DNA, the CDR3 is TGTGCCAGCTGTGTGGACAGCCCGAACACCGGGGAGCTGTTTTTT. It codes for CASCVDSPNTGELFF.

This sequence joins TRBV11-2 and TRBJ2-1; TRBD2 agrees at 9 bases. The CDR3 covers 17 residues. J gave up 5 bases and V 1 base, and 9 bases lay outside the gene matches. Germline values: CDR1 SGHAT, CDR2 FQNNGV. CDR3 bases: TGTGCCAGCAGCTTAGGGGGAATTAGCGGGAGCCACAATGAGCAGTTCTTC. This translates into CASSLGGISGSHNEQFF.

CDR3 sequence: CASSPKVTENTEAFF. The CDR3 nucleotides are TGTGCCAGCAGTCCCAAGGTGACGGAAAACACTGAAGCTTTCTTT. The chain couples TRBV27 to TRBJ1-1; D gene uncertain. From germline, CDR1 is MNHEY and CDR2 SMNVEV (reference sequence). The CDR3 is made up of 15 amino acids. V gave up 5 bases and J gave up 2 bases, with 15 bases separating them.

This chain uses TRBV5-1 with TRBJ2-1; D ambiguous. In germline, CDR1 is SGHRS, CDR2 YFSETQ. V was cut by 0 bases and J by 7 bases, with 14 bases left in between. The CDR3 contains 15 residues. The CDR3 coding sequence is TGCGCCAGCAGCTTGGGTGCTACGAATCTAAATGAGCAGTTCTTC. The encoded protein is CASSLGATNLNEQFF.

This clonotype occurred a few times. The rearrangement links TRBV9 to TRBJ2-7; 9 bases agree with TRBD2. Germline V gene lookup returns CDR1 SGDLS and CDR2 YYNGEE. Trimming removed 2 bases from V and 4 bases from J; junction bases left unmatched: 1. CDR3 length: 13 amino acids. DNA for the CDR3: TGTGCCAGCAGCGTGGGACTAGCTTACGAGCAGTACTTC. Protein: CASSVGLAYEQYF.

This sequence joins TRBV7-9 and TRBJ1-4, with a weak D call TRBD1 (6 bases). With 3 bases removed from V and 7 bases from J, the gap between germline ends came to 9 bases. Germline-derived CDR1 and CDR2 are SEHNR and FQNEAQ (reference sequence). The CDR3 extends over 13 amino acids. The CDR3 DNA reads TGTGCCAGCAGCTTCGGGACAACTGAAAAACTGTTTTTT. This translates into CASSFGTTEKLFF.

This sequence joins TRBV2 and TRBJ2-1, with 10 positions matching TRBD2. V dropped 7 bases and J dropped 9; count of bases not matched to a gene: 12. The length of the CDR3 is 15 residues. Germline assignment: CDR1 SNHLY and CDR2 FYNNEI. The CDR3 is CASIDSGRLIGEQFF. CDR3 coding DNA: TGTGCCAGCATAGATAGCGGGAGGTTGATAGGTGAGCAGTTCTTC.

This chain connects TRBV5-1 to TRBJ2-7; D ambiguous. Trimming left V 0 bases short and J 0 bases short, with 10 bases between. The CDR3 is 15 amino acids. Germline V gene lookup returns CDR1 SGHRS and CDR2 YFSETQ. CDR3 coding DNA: TGCGCCAGCAGCTTGGCCGAGGTCAGCTCCTACGAGCAGTACTTC. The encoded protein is CASSLAEVSSYEQYF.

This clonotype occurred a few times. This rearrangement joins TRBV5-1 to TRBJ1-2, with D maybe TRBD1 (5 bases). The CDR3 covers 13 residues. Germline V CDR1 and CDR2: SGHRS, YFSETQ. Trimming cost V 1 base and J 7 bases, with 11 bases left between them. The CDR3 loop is CASSLMGDAGYTF. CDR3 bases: TGCGCCAGCAGCTTGATGGGGGATGCTGGCTACACCTTC.